The clone carrying this T cell receptor beta chain was seen only a few times. The antigen remains undetermined. In germline, CDR1 is MNHEY, CDR2 SMNVEV (reference sequence). The CDR3 has 14 amino acids. The germline V and J ends were trimmed by 1 base and 6 bases, with 10 bases remaining between them. Amplified TCR beta CDR3 regions were obtained using RNA transcripts as template. Investigators did first-round RT-PCR with HTBI primers, then second-round multiplex PCR. TCRdb ran MiXCR on the multiplex PCR reads and lists one entry per CDR3 protein. The table shows 600,000 to 700,000 distinct CDR3 sequences, with 35% to 45% occurring only once. The record originates from a study of Graves' ophthalmopathy and Graves' hyperthyroidism. Whole-study findings and limits: This model predicted ophthalmopathy progression (sensitivity around 70%, specificity about 73%).

Specimen: peripheral blood. The sequence came from an adult man with Graves' ophthalmopathy. The V call is TRBV27, the J call TRBJ2-1; D remains ambiguous. CDR3 bases: TGTGCCAGCAGTTTATTATCCACAAGCAATGAGCAGTTCTTC. Its protein product is CASSLLSTSNEQFF.